The entry below gives a single TCR beta chain sequence along with its context. The sample is drawn from a study of OX40 agonist ivuxolimab in advanced cancers. Sequenced by immunoSEQ multiplex PCR; TCRdb stores in-frame clones only, minus some. The sample contains about 17,000 clones, around 80% of which appear only once. Germline V gene lookup returns CDR1 MNHEY and CDR2 SVGAGI. The CDR3 length is 14 residues. This clonotype was obtained from an adult with an advanced solid tumor such as melanoma, head and neck, liver or kidney cancer. Source: CD4+ or CD8+ T cells sorted from blood, taken in a trial of the OX40 agonist ivuxolimab. The chain links TRBV6-5 to TRBJ2-5; D is ambiguous. The DNA end favors TRBJ2-7, so the J call may be wrong. Here the CDR3 reads CASMLTVSTYEQYF. The CDR3 region has the DNA TGTGCCAGCATGCTGACGGTGAGCACCTACGAGCAGTACTTC.